This TCR beta chain was obtained from a study of blood T cell repertoires in COVID-19. The wider study: Nucleic acid was either cDNA or gDNA, and it came from T cells, B-cell-depleted T cells, or PBMCs.

The CDR3 covers 13 residues. Trimming left V 2 bases short and J 4 bases short, with 8 bases between. From germline, CDR1 is LGHNA and CDR2 YSLEER. In its sample, this clone was seen a few times. TCRdb keeps only in-frame clones here, not all; method: immunoSEQ multiplex PCR. The table records about 260,000 clones, 80% to 90% of them present only once. The clonotype comes from a woman aged 45 to 65 with acute or convalescent COVID-19. The chain joins TRBV4-3 to TRBJ1-2, with D perhaps matching TRBD1 (5 bases). The sample comprised peripheral blood. CDR3 sequence (DNA): TGCGCCAGCAGCCAATCCAGGGCCTATGGCTACACCTTC. This gives the protein CASSQSRAYGYTF.